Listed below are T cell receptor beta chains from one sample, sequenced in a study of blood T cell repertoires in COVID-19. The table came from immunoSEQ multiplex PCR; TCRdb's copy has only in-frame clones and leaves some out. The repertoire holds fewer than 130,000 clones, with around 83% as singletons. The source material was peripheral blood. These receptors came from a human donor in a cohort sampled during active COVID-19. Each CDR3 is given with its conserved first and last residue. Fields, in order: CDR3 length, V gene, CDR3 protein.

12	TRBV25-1	CASRQDKDIQYF
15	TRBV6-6	CASSYLGGSMNEQFF
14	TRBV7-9	CASSLMATNEKLFF
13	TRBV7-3	CASSQGAGETQYF
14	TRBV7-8	CASSQNTGDSPLHF
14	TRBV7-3	CASSQGQEKSEAFF
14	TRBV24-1	CATTNGAGADTQYF
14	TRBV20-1	CSASSGGFPIEAFF
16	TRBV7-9	CASSPPSGRRSYEQYF
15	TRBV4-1	CASSSGTSSYNEQFF
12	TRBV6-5	CASRIPNSPQFF
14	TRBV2	CASSVTIKDNEQFF
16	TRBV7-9	CASSPNTGQDNEKLFF
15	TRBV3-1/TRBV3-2	CASSKWTSDTGELFF